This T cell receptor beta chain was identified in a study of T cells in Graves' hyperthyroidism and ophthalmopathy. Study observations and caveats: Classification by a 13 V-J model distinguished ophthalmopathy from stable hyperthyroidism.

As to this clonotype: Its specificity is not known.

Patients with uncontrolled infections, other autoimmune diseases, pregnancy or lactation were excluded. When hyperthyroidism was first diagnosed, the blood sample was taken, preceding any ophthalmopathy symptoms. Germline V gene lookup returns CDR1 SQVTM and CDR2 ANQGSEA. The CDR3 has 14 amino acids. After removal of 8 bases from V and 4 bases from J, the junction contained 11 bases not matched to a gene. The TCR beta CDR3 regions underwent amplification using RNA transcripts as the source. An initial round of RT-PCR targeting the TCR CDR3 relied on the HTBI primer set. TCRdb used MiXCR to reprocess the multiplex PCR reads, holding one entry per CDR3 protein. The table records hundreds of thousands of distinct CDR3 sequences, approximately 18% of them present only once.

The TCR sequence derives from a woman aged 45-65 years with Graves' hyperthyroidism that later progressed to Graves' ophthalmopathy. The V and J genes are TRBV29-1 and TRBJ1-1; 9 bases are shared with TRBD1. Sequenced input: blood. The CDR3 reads CSFLGTGYGTEAFF. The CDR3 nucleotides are TGCAGCTTCTTGGGGACAGGGTATGGCACTGAAGCTTTCTTT. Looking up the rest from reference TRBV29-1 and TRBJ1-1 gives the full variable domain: SAVISQKPSRDICQRGTSLTIQCQVDSQVTMMFWYRQQPGQSLTLIATANQGSEATYESGFVIDKFPISRPNLTFSTLTVSNMSPEDSSIYLCSFLGTGYGTEAFFGQGTRLTVV.